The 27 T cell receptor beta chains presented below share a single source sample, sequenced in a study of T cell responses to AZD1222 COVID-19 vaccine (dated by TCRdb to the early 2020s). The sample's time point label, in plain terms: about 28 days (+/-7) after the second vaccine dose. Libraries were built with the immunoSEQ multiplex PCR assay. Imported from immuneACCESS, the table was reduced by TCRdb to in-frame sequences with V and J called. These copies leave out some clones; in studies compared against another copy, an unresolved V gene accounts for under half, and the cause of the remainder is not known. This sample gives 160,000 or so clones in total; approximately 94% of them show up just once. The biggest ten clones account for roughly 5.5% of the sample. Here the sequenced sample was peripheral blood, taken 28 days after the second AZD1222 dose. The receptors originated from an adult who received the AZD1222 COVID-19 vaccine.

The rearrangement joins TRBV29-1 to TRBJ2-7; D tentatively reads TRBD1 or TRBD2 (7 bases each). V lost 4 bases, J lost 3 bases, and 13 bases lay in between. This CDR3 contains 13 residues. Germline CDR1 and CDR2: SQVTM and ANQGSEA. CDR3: CSVGGGQIYEQYF. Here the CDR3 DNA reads TGCAGCGTTGGGGGGGGACAGATCTACGAGCAGTACTTC.

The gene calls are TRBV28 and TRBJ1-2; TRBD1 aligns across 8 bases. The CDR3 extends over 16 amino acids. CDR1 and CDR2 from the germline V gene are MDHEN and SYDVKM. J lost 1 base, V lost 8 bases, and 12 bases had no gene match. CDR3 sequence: CASEIGGTGLNYGYTF. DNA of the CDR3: TGTGCCAGCGAGATTGGTGGGACAGGCCTTAACTATGGCTACACCTTC.

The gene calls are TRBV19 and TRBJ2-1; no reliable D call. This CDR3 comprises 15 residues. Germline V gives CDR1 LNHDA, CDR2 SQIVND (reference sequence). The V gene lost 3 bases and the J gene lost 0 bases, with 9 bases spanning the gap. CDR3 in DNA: TGTGCCAGTAGTATCGATCGAAGCTCCTACAATGAGCAGTTCTTC. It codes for CASSIDRSSYNEQFF.

In DNA, the CDR3 is TGTGCCAGCTCACCAGTGGGCTCTGAAGGGCAGTACTTC. Encoded protein: CASSPVGSEGQYF. The chain couples TRBV18 to TRBJ2-7; D remains ambiguous. V was cut by 2 bases and J by 9 bases, with 14 bases left in between. Germline assignment: CDR1 KGHSH and CDR2 LQKENI. CDR3 length: 13 amino acids.

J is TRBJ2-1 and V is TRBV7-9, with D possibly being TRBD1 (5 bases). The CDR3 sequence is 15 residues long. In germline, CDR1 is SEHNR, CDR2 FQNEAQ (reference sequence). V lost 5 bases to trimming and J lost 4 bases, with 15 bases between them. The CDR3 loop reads CASSPVGPLYNEQFF. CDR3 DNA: TGTGCCAGCAGCCCCGTGGGGCCTCTTTACAATGAGCAGTTCTTC.

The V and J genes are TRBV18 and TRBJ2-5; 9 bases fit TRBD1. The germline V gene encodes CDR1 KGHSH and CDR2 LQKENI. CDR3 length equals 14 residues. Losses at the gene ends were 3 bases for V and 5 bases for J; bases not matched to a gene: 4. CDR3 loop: CASSPDRGGETQYF. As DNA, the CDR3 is TGTGCCAGCTCACCGGACAGGGGCGGGGAGACCCAGTACTTC.

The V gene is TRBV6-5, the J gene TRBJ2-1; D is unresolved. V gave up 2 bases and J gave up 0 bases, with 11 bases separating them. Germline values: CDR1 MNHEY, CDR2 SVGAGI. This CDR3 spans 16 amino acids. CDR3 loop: CASSYLSSSSYNEQFF. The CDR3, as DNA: TGTGCCAGCAGTTACCTATCCTCAAGCTCCTACAATGAGCAGTTCTTC.

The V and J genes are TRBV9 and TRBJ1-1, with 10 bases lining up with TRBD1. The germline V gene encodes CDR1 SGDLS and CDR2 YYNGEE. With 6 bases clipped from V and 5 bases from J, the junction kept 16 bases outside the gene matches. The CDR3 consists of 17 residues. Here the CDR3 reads CASNRQGASPLVTEAFF. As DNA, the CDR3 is TGTGCCAGCAATAGACAGGGGGCGTCACCTCTTGTAACTGAAGCTTTCTTT.

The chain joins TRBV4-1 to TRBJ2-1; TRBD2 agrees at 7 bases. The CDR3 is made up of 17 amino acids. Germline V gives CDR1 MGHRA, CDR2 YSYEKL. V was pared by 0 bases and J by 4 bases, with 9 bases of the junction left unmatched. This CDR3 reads CASSQEGGRTPYNEQFF. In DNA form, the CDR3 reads TGCGCCAGCAGCCAAGAGGGGGGGAGGACCCCATACAATGAGCAGTTCTTC.

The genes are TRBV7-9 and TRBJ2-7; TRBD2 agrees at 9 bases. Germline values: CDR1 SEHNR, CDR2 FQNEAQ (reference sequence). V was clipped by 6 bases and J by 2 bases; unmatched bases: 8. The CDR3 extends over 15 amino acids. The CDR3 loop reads CASSILAGKTYEQYF. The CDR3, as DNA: TGTGCCAGCAGTATACTAGCGGGCAAGACCTACGAGCAGTACTTC.

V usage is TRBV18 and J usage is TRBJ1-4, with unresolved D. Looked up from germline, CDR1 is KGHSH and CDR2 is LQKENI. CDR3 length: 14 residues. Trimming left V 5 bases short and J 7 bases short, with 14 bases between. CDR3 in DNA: TGTGCCAGCTCAACACAGTCTGGTGGTGAAAAACTGTTTTTT. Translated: CASSTQSGGEKLFF.

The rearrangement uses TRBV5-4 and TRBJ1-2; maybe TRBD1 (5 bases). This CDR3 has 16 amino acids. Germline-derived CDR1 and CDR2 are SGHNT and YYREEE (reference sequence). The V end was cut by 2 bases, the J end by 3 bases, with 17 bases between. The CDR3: CASSFNPPQGHYGYTF. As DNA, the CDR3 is TGTGCCAGCAGCTTTAACCCCCCCCAGGGACACTATGGCTACACCTTC. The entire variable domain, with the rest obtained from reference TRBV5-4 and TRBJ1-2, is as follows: ETGVTQSPTHLIKTRGQQVTLRCSSQSGHNTVSWYQQALGQGPQFIFQYYREEENGRGNFPPRFSGLQFPNYSSELNVNALELDDSALYLCASSFNPPQGHYGYTFGSGTRLTVV.

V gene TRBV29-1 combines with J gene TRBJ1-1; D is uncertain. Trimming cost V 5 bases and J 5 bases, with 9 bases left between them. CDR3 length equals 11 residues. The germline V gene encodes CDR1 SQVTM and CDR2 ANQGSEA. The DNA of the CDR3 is TGCAGCGTTAAATTCGGGACTGAAGCTTTCTTT. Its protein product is CSVKFGTEAFF.

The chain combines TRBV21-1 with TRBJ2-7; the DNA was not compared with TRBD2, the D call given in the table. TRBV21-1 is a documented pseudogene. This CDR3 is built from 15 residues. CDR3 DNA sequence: TGTGCCAGCAGCAAACCGGGGGACTACCCCTACGAGCAGTACTTC. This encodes CASSKPGDYPYEQYF.

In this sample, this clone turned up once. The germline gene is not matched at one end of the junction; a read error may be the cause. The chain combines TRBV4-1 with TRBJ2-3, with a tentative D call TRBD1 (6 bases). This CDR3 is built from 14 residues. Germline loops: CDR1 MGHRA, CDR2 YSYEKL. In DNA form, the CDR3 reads TGCGCCGGCAGCCAATTAAAACAGGGAGATACGCAGTATTTT. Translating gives CAGSQLKQGDTQYF.

This CDR3 reads CAWSVRPRPAFF. The DNA of the CDR3 is TGTGCCTGGAGTGTACGGCCCCGACCAGCTTTCTTT. The J gene is TRBJ1-1, the V gene TRBV30; D unclear. This CDR3 is 12 amino acids long. Germline lookup yields CDR1 GTSNPN and CDR2 SVGIG (reference sequence). V lost 0 bases, J lost 10 bases, and 12 bases lay in between.

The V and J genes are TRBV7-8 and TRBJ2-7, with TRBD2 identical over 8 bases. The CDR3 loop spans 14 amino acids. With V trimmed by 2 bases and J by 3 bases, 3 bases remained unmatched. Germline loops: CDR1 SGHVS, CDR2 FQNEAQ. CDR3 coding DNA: TGTGCCAGCAGCTTAACTAGCGGCTACTACGAGCAGTACTTC. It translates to CASSLTSGYYEQYF.

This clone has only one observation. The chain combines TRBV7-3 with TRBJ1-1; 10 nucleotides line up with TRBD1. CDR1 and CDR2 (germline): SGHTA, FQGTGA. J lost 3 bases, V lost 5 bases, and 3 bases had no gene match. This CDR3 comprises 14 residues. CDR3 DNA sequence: TGTGCCAGCAGCACGGGACAGGGGCACACTGAAGCTTTCTTT. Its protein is CASSTGQGHTEAFF.

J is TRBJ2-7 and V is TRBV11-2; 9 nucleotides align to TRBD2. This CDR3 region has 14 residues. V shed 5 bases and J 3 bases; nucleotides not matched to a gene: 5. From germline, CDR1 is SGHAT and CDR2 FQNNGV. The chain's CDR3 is CASSQQREVYEQYF. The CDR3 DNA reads TGTGCCAGCAGCCAACAGCGGGAGGTCTACGAGCAGTACTTC.

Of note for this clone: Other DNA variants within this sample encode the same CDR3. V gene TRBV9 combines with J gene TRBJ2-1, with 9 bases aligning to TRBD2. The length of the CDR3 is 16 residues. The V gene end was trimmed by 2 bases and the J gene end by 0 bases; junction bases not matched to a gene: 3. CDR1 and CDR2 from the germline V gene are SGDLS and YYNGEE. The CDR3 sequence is CASSVAGGSSYNEQFF. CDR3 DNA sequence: TGTGCCAGCAGCGTTGCGGGAGGGAGCTCCTACAATGAGCAGTTCTTC.

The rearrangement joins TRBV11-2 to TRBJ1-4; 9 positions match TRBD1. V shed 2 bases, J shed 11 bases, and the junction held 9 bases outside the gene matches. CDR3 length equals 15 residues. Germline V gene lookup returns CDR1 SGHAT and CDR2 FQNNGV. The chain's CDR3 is CASSLSWDRVDKLFF. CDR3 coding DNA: TGTGCCAGCAGCTTATCTTGGGACAGGGTTGATAAACTGTTTTTT.

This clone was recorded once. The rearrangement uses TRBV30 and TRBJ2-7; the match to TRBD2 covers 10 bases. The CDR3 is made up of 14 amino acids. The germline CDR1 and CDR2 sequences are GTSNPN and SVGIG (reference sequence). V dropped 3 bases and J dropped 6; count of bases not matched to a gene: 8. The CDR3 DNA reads TGTGCCTGGAGCCCAGGGACTAGCGCGGGCGAGCAGTACTTC. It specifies CAWSPGTSAGEQYF.

The CDR3 sequence is CASSFYRGDEQYF. The CDR3 DNA reads TGCGCCAGCAGCTTTTACAGGGGAGACGAGCAGTACTTC. The chain has TRBV5-1 and TRBJ2-7; 7 bases fit TRBD1. From germline, CDR1 is SGHRS and CDR2 YFSETQ. Trimming at V came to 2 bases and at J to 5 bases, leaving 4 bases not matched to a gene. The CDR3 spans 13 residues.

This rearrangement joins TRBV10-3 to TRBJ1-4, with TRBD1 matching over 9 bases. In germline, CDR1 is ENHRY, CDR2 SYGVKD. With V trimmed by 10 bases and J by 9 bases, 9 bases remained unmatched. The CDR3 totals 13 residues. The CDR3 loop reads CATGGQGGKKLFF. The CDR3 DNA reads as TGTGCCACCGGGGGACAGGGAGGTAAAAAACTGTTTTTT.

The CDR3 coding sequence is TGTGCCAGCAGTCGGGATGGGGGGACTGAAGCTTTCTTT. Encoded protein: CASSRDGGTEAFF. The chain links TRBV7-9 to TRBJ1-1, with a tentative D call TRBD1 (5 bases). Germline V CDR1 and CDR2: SEHNR, FQNEAQ (reference sequence). CDR3 length: 13 residues. V lost 6 bases and J 5 bases, leaving 13 bases between the germline ends.

CDR3 in DNA: TGTGCCAGTAGTACAGGACAGGGGGAGACCCAGTACTTC. Protein: CASSTGQGETQYF. The chain links TRBV19 to TRBJ2-5; 9 bases agree with TRBD1. Germline V lookup: CDR1 LNHDA, CDR2 SQIVND (reference sequence). With 4 bases clipped from V and 5 bases from J, the junction kept 2 bases outside the gene matches. CDR3 size: 13 residues.

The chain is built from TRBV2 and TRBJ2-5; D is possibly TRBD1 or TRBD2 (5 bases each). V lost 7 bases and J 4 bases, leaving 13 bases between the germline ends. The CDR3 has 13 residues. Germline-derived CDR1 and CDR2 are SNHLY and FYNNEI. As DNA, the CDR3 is TGTGCCAGCAATGCGGTGAGGGGAGAGACCCAGTACTTC. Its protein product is CASNAVRGETQYF. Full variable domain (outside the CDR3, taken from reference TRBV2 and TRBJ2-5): EPEVTQTPSHQVTQMGQEVILRCVPISNHLYFYWYRQILGQKVEFLVSFYNNEISEKSEIFDDQFSVERPDGSNFTLKIRSTKLEDSAMYFCASNAVRGETQYFGPGTRLLVL.